Below, 14 T cell receptor beta chains from the same sample are listed, as sequenced in a study of blood T cell repertoires in COVID-19. Using immunoSEQ multiplex PCR, the repertoire was profiled, and TCRdb retains in-frame clones only, with some absent. The sample consists of 40,000 to 50,000 clones, 75% to 90% of them appearing once. The sample consisted of peripheral blood. All receptors come from a man aged 30 to 45 with active or convalescent COVID-19.

The chain has TRBV5-5 and TRBJ1-1; D is perhaps TRBD1 (5 bases). The germline V and J ends were trimmed by 2 bases and 1 base, with 6 bases remaining between them. This CDR3 spans 13 amino acids. In germline, CDR1 is SGHKS, CDR2 YYEKEE (reference sequence). CDR3 protein: CASSLTGNTEAFF. CDR3 nucleotide sequence: TGTGCCAGCAGCTTAACAGGGAACACTGAAGCTTTCTTT. The variable domain in full, with the rest retrieved from reference TRBV5-5 and TRBJ1-1, is DAGVTQSPTHLIKTRGQQVTLRCSPISGHKSVSWYQQVLGQGPQFIFQYYEKEERGRGNFPDRFSARQFPNYSSELNVNALLLGDSALYLCASSLTGNTEAFFGQGTRLTVV.

For this clone: The same CDR3 also results from other DNA sequences found in this sample. The chain uses TRBV6-5 and TRBJ1-1; TRBD1 aligns across 11 bases. Unmatched junction bases numbered 0, after V lost 0 bases and J lost 6 bases. The CDR3 covers 14 residues. Germline assignment: CDR1 MNHEY and CDR2 SVGAGI. CDR3 in DNA: TGTGCCAGCAGTTACTCGGGACAGGGGGCTGAAGCTTTCTTT. This sequence encodes CASSYSGQGAEAFF.

J is TRBJ1-2 and V is TRBV23-1, with 11 bases identical to TRBD1. TRBV23-1 carries the ORF label, with uncertain function. The CDR3 runs to 19 residues. With 0 bases clipped from V and 8 bases from J, the junction kept 17 bases outside the gene matches. The CDR3 loop reads CASSQSLRDRGNSPLGYTF. CDR3 coding DNA: TGCGCCAGCAGTCAATCACTTCGGGACAGGGGGAACTCTCCTCTCGGCTACACCTTC.

J is TRBJ1-2 and V is TRBV3-1 (or the pseudogene TRBV3-2); D might be TRBD1 (5 bases). Trimming removed 0 bases at V and 7 bases at J, with 12 bases between. The CDR3 length is 14 residues. CDR1 is LGHDT, CDR2 YNNKEL, per germline (reference sequence). The CDR3 loop reads CASSQDLGRGGYTF. CDR3 DNA: TGTGCCAGCAGCCAAGATTTGGGGAGGGGTGGCTACACCTTC.

The chain couples TRBV6-4 to TRBJ1-1; the D is unclear. The germline CDR1 and CDR2 sequences are MRHNA and SNTAGT. V was cut by 4 bases and J by 0 bases, with 6 bases left in between. The CDR3 runs 13 residues. CDR3 in amino acids: CASSVRMNTEAFF. CDR3 coding DNA: TGTGCCAGCAGTGTCAGGATGAACACTGAAGCTTTCTTT.

DNA of the CDR3: TGTGCCAGCAGTGATCTCCCAGCGGGAGTCCGGAATGAGCAGTTCTTC. Its translation: CASSDLPAGVRNEQFF. V usage is TRBV2 and J usage is TRBJ2-1, with TRBD2 matching 8 bases. In germline, CDR1 is SNHLY, CDR2 FYNNEI. The J segment lost 7 bases and the V segment lost 3 bases, leaving 11 bases of the junction unmatched. This CDR3 comprises 16 residues.

The chain links TRBV12-3 or TRBV12-4 to TRBJ1-2; D gene ambiguous. The CDR3 contains 12 residues. V lost 4 bases, J lost 5 bases, and 8 bases lay in between. The CDR3 loop reads CASSSFGYGYTF. The DNA for the CDR3 is TGTGCCAGCAGTTCATTCGGTTATGGCTACACCTTC.

The chain uses TRBV2 and TRBJ2-4; D possibly corresponds to TRBD1 (5 bases). V dropped 0 bases and J dropped 6 bases, with 12 bases sitting between them. The germline V gene has CDR1 SNHLY and CDR2 FYNNEI. CDR3 length equals 15 residues. CDR3 in DNA: TGTGCCAGCAGTGAAGCGGGGCTCCCGGGAAACATTCAGTACTTC. It specifies CASSEAGLPGNIQYF.

The chain carries TRBV6-5 and TRBJ1-5, with 9 bases that match TRBD1. Per germline, CDR1 MNHEY and CDR2 SVGAGI. The J segment lost 8 bases and the V segment lost 2 bases, leaving 4 bases of the junction unmatched. CDR3 length: 14 amino acids. The CDR3 region is CASSYGTGFEPQHF. Here the CDR3 DNA reads TGTGCCAGCAGTTACGGGACAGGGTTTGAGCCCCAGCATTTT.

The rearrangement joins TRBV10-2 to TRBJ1-2; D unclear. The germline gives CDR1 WSHSY, CDR2 SAAADI. The CDR3 totals 13 residues. Trimming removed 3 bases from V and 8 bases from J, with 13 bases in between. The CDR3 bases are TGCGCCAGCAGTGAAGTACAGTATCGCGGCTACACCTTC. Encoded protein: CASSEVQYRGYTF.

The chain joins TRBV3-1 (or the pseudogene TRBV3-2) to TRBJ2-5, with 12 bases matching TRBD2. V shed 5 bases and J 3 bases; nucleotides not matched to a gene: 4. The V gene's germline CDR1 is LGHDT and CDR2 YNNKEL (reference sequence). This CDR3 is 15 amino acids long. The CDR3 DNA reads TGTGCCAGCAGCTCGGGACTAGCGGGCAAAGAGACCCAGTACTTC. This translates into CASSSGLAGKETQYF.

With regard to this clone: Other DNA sequences in this specimen translate into the identical CDR3. The chain employs TRBV6-5 and TRBJ2-6; D not certain. The CDR3 consists of 14 residues. Germline loops: CDR1 MNHEY, CDR2 SVGAGI. V was trimmed by 0 bases and J by 4 bases, leaving 4 bases between them. CDR3 coding DNA: TGTGCCAGCAGTTACTCAAGCGGGGCCAACGTCCTGACTTTC. It translates to CASSYSSGANVLTF.

This clone was observed a few times. V gene TRBV19 combines with J gene TRBJ1-6; D is uncertain. The CDR3 loop spans 14 amino acids. V was clipped by 6 bases and J by 0 bases, with 6 bases between them. Germline V gene data show CDR1 as LNHDA and CDR2 as SQIVND (reference sequence). The CDR3 loop reads CASRPGSYNSPLHF. CDR3 DNA sequence: TGTGCCAGTAGGCCGGGCTCCTATAATTCACCCCTCCACTTT.

The CDR3 nucleotides are TGCGCCAGCAGACCGGACAGGGGCCCCTACGAGCAGTACTTC. Translation gives CASRPDRGPYEQYF. V and J are TRBV5-1 and TRBJ2-7, with TRBD1 matching over 9 bases. The CDR3 length is 14 residues. V lost 5 bases and J lost 2; bases outside the gene matches: 5. Germline V lookup: CDR1 SGHRS, CDR2 YFSETQ. Using reference TRBV5-1 and TRBJ2-7 for the parts outside the CDR3, the full variable domain is KAGVTQTPRYLIKTRGQQVTLSCSPISGHRSVSWYQQTPGQGLQFLFEYFSETQRNKGNFPGRFSGRQFSNSRSEMNVSTLELGDSALYLCASRPDRGPYEQYFGPGTRLTVT.